The 27 T cell receptor beta chains given below trace back to one sample, sequenced in a study of cytomegalovirus exposure and HLA in healthy donors. Researchers ran the PCR with 60 Vbeta and 13 Jbeta primers. Sequenced by immunoSEQ multiplex PCR; TCRdb stores in-frame clones only, minus some. Of approximately 180,000 clones listed, about 90% were seen once; the top ten hold more than 0.2%. The specimen sequenced was PBMCs. These receptors came from a girl under two years old in good health and CMV-seronegative.

This chain connects TRBV6-1 to TRBJ2-2; 8 bases line up with TRBD1. V dropped 8 bases and J dropped 5; count of bases not matched to a gene: 7. This CDR3 is 14 amino acids long. Per germline, CDR1 MNHNS and CDR2 SASEGT. The CDR3 DNA follows: TGTGCCAGCCGGACAGGGAGTAGAACCGGGGAGCTGTTTTTT. Its protein product is CASRTGSRTGELFF.

The rearrangement uses TRBV11-3 and TRBJ2-3; weak D call: TRBD2 (5 bases). V was cut by 0 bases and J by 5 bases, with 6 bases left in between. The length of the CDR3 is 13 residues. Germline CDR1 SGHNT, CDR2 YENEEA. The chain's CDR3 is CASSLEGGDTQYF. The CDR3 nucleotides read TGTGCCAGCAGCTTAGAAGGAGGAGATACGCAGTATTTT.

The gene calls are TRBV5-4 and TRBJ1-2; 10 bases align to TRBD1. The CDR3 has 13 amino acids. The V gene end was trimmed by 4 bases and the J gene end by 7 bases; junction bases not matched to a gene: 4. Germline values: CDR1 SGHNT, CDR2 YYREEE (reference sequence). The CDR3 protein is CASSQGQGCGYTF. The DNA of the CDR3 is TGTGCCAGCAGCCAGGGACAGGGGTGTGGCTACACCTTC.

The V and J genes are TRBV7-2 and TRBJ2-7; D remains ambiguous. The CDR3 runs 12 residues. The V gene's germline CDR1 is SGHTA and CDR2 FQGNSA. V was shortened by 1 base and J by 5 bases, with 6 bases between the two germline ends. The CDR3 loop is CASSLDVDEQYF. CDR3 in DNA: TGTGCCAGCAGCTTAGACGTAGACGAGCAGTACTTC.

V usage is TRBV5-1 and J usage is TRBJ1-2; 9 positions agree with TRBD1. The germline V gene encodes CDR1 SGHRS and CDR2 YFSETQ. This CDR3 region has 16 residues. V gave up 0 bases and J gave up 4 bases; unmatched junction bases: 7. CDR3 residues: CASSLDRTGEAYGYTF. The CDR3 DNA sequence: TGCGCCAGCAGCTTGGACAGGACAGGGGAGGCCTATGGCTACACCTTC.

This clone was detected once. The rearrangement links TRBV6-1 to TRBJ1-6; tentative D call: TRBD1 (5 bases). The germline CDR1 and CDR2 sequences are MNHNS and SASEGT. This CDR3 comprises 15 residues. The V end was cut by 2 bases, the J end by 4 bases, with 9 bases between. CDR3 bases: TGTGCCAGCAGTGAATCGGGGGTTTATAATTCACCCCTCCACTTT. This gives the protein CASSESGVYNSPLHF.

This chain joins TRBV13 and TRBJ1-1; no definite D call. V was shortened by 7 bases and J by 1 base, with 16 bases between the two germline ends. CDR3 length: 15 amino acids. Germline lookup yields CDR1 PRHDT and CDR2 FYEKMQ (reference sequence). The CDR3 loop reads CASTYSRRGNTEAFF. The CDR3 DNA sequence: TGTGCCAGCACCTACTCTCGGCGGGGGAACACTGAAGCTTTCTTT.

V is TRBV18 and J is TRBJ2-3, with TRBD2 identical over 12 bases. The CDR3 spans 16 residues. Losses at the gene ends were 1 base for V and 4 bases for J; bases not matched to a gene: 3. Germline V gene lookup returns CDR1 KGHSH and CDR2 LQKENI. The CDR3 nucleotides read TGTGCCAGCTCACCACTCCTAGCGGGGGGGCCAGATACGCAGTATTTT. This translates into CASSPLLAGGPDTQYF.

This chain joins TRBV14 and TRBJ2-3, with D uncertain. The CDR3 has 15 amino acids. Germline CDR1 SGHDN, CDR2 FVKESK. V was pared by 1 base and J by 6 bases, with 14 bases between. This CDR3 reads CASSQALSQLDTQYF. The CDR3 bases are TGTGCCAGCAGCCAAGCTTTATCACAGCTCGATACGCAGTATTTT.

V and J are TRBV7-9 and TRBJ2-1; a weak D match, TRBD2 (5 bases). V lost 5 bases and J 5 bases, leaving 13 bases between the germline ends. The germline gives CDR1 SEHNR, CDR2 FQNEAQ (reference sequence). There are 14 residues in the CDR3. The DNA for the CDR3 is TGTGCCAGCAGCCCGAGGACTGTGAACAATGAGCAGTTCTTC. Its protein is CASSPRTVNNEQFF.

V usage is TRBV7-2 and J usage is TRBJ1-2, with 9 positions matching TRBD1. The germline V gene has CDR1 SGHTA and CDR2 FQGNSA. CDR3 size: 15 residues. V gave up 5 bases and J gave up 6 bases; unmatched junction bases: 10. The CDR3, as DNA: TGTGCCAGCAGCACGTATCACAGGGGGCTGGATGGCTACACCTTC. This sequence encodes CASSTYHRGLDGYTF.

This rearrangement joins TRBV6-1 to TRBJ2-1, with TRBD2 matching over 10 bases. Germline values: CDR1 MNHNS, CDR2 SASEGT. The CDR3 loop spans 16 amino acids. After removal of 4 bases from V and 6 bases from J, the junction contained 9 bases not matched to a gene. In DNA, the CDR3 is TGTGCCAGCAGTGGGGCTAGCGGGGGCCGATTCAATGAGCAGTTCTTC. Translation: CASSGASGGRFNEQFF.

This clone turned up a few times. This chain joins TRBV30 and TRBJ1-5; D uncertain. V shed 2 bases and J shed 2 bases, with 16 bases lying between them. The CDR3 totals 16 residues. The germline CDR1 and CDR2 sequences are GTSNPN and SVGIG (reference sequence). Here the CDR3 DNA reads TGTGCCTGGAGTCCCGCCAGTGTTTTCGGCAATCAGCCCCAGCATTTT. Protein sequence: CAWSPASVFGNQPQHF.

In this sample, this clone turned up once. This chain links TRBV13 with TRBJ2-1; TRBD2 agrees at 12 bases. The germline CDR1 and CDR2 sequences are PRHDT and FYEKMQ (reference sequence). The CDR3 sequence is 16 residues long. The J segment lost 9 bases and the V segment lost 5 bases, leaving 11 bases of the junction unmatched. CDR3 protein: CASSLIGLAGGGEQFF. In DNA, the CDR3 is TGTGCCAGCAGCCTCATTGGGCTAGCGGGAGGGGGTGAGCAGTTCTTC.

The chain recombines TRBV30 with TRBJ2-7; D gene ambiguous. The CDR3 contains 14 residues. Germline lookup yields CDR1 GTSNPN and CDR2 SVGIG (reference sequence). Trimming left V 1 base short and J 2 bases short, with 12 bases between. The CDR3, as DNA: TGTGCCTGGAGTGCCGTGCTAGTTCCCTACGAGCAGTACTTC. Translating it yields CAWSAVLVPYEQYF.

DNA of the CDR3: TGTGCCAGCACTACGAAAAAAGGCAATCAGCCCCAGCATTTT. It encodes CASTTKKGNQPQHF. This sequence joins TRBV7-9 and TRBJ1-5; unclear D gene. The CDR3 is 14 residues long. V was pared by 7 bases and J by 2 bases, with 12 bases between. Germline lookup yields CDR1 SEHNR and CDR2 FQNEAQ (reference sequence).

This chain connects TRBV25-1 to TRBJ2-7; 9 nucleotides line up with TRBD1. The CDR3 totals 16 residues. Germline lookup yields CDR1 MGHDK and CDR2 SYGVNS. V lost 1 base, J lost 5 bases, and 9 bases stayed unmatched. The CDR3 nucleotides read TGTGCCAGCAGTGAATTCTCTGGGACAGGGTGGAACGAGCAGTACTTC. Translation gives CASSEFSGTGWNEQYF.

The chain employs TRBV15 and TRBJ2-7; 7 bases map to TRBD1. V lost 3 bases to trimming and J lost 3 bases; unmatched junction nucleotides: 5. CDR3 size: 14 residues. Germline CDR1 LNHNV, CDR2 YYDKDF (reference sequence). This CDR3 reads CATSSMDRNYEQYF. CDR3 coding DNA: TGTGCCACCAGCAGTATGGACAGGAACTACGAGCAGTACTTC.

V gene TRBV6-5 combines with J gene TRBJ2-1, with 9 bases aligning to TRBD1. Losses at the gene ends were 2 bases for V and 7 bases for J; bases not matched to a gene: 3. The germline V gene encodes CDR1 MNHEY and CDR2 SVGAGI. The CDR3 covers 14 residues. The CDR3 nucleotides are TGTGCCAGCAGTTACGACAGGGGGAATAATGAGCAGTTCTTC. The encoded protein is CASSYDRGNNEQFF.

The count of this clone is one. The rearrangement uses TRBV7-9 and TRBJ2-1, with TRBD2 as a possible D gene (5 bases). V was pared by 0 bases and J by 3 bases, with 6 bases between. The CDR3 extends over 14 amino acids. Germline values: CDR1 SEHNR, CDR2 FQNEAQ (reference sequence). In DNA, the CDR3 is TGTGCCAGCAGCTTAGCAGGAGGCTACAATGAGCAGTTCTTC. This encodes CASSLAGGYNEQFF.

The chain employs TRBV5-6 and TRBJ2-7; weak D call: TRBD1 (6 bases). The germline CDR1 and CDR2 sequences are SGHDT and YYEEEE. This CDR3 comprises 13 residues. Between the trimmed V and J ends, which lost 3 bases and 5 bases, there was a span of 12 bases. CDR3 region: CASSYRVANEQYF. In nucleotides, the CDR3 is TGTGCCAGCAGCTACAGGGTTGCAAACGAGCAGTACTTC.

This chain uses TRBV9 with TRBJ2-2; 8 bases match TRBD1. Germline CDR1 and CDR2: SGDLS and YYNGEE. V shed 4 bases, J shed 4 bases, and the junction held 12 bases outside the gene matches. The CDR3 covers 17 residues. The CDR3 nucleotides read TGTGCCAGCAGCCTGACCGGCAGGGGGCCGGTCACCGGGGAGCTGTTTTTT. This codes for CASSLTGRGPVTGELFF.

V and J are TRBV18 and TRBJ2-5; D is perhaps TRBD2 (6 bases). The CDR3 is made up of 13 amino acids. Looked up from germline, CDR1 is KGHSH and CDR2 is LQKENI. V shed 5 bases and J shed 3 bases, with 10 bases lying between them. In nucleotides, the CDR3 is TGTGCCAGCTCATCCGGGAGTGAAGAGACCCAGTACTTC. Amino acid sequence: CASSSGSEETQYF.

This chain connects TRBV5-1 to TRBJ2-1; 9 bases align to TRBD2. J was trimmed by 8 bases and V by 2 bases; bases with no gene match: 11. CDR3 length equals 16 residues. Germline lookup yields CDR1 SGHRS and CDR2 YFSETQ. The CDR3 loop is CASSFPSSGVWDEQFF. The DNA for the CDR3 is TGCGCCAGCAGCTTCCCTTCTAGCGGGGTTTGGGATGAGCAGTTCTTC.

The V and J genes are TRBV30 and TRBJ1-4; D not resolved. CDR3 size: 15 residues. Between the trimmed V and J ends, which lost 5 bases and 0 bases, there was a span of 13 bases. Germline assignment: CDR1 GTSNPN and CDR2 SVGIG (reference sequence). CDR3 sequence: CAWVPKTTTNEKLFF. The CDR3 nucleotides are TGTGCCTGGGTCCCAAAGACAACAACTAATGAAAAACTGTTTTTT. The full variable domain, completed using reference TRBV30 and TRBJ1-4, is SQTIHQWPATLVQPVGSPLSLECTVEGTSNPNLYWYRQAAGRGLQLLFYSVGIGQISSEVPQNLSASRPQDRQFILSSKKLLLSDSGFYLCAWVPKTTTNEKLFFGSGTQLSVL.

V and J are TRBV7-2 and TRBJ1-2, with 7 bases aligning to TRBD1. The junction had 2 bases not matched to a gene; V was cut back by 5 bases and J by 2 bases. This CDR3 region has 13 residues. Germline CDR1 reads SGHTA; CDR2 reads FQGNSA. CDR3 in amino acids: CASSPDRNYGYTF. CDR3 in DNA: TGTGCCAGCAGCCCGGACAGGAACTATGGCTACACCTTC.

CDR3 amino acids: CAISLTGPDTQYF. CDR3 sequence (DNA): TGTGCCATCAGTTTAACAGGTCCAGATACGCAGTATTTT. This sequence joins TRBV10-3 and TRBJ2-3; D may be TRBD1 (5 bases). CDR1 and CDR2 (germline): ENHRY, SYGVKD. Deletions cut 5 bases from V and 4 bases from J, with 10 bases between. The CDR3 length is 13 residues.